This passage covers 27 T cell receptor beta chains from one sample sequenced in a study of blood T cell repertoires in COVID-19. The table came from immunoSEQ multiplex PCR; TCRdb's copy has only in-frame clones and leaves some out. Of 280,000 or so clones in the sample, 89% were seen once. Sequencing was done on a sample of peripheral blood. The receptors stem from a woman aged 60-70 years with acute or convalescent COVID-19.

This clone was observed a handful of times. The chain links TRBV7-9 to TRBJ2-7; 11 bases align to TRBD2. CDR3 length: 14 amino acids. J was trimmed by 2 bases and V by 5 bases; bases with no gene match: 2. The germline CDR1 and CDR2 sequences are SEHNR and FQNEAQ (reference sequence). Here the CDR3 DNA reads TGTGCCAGCAGCCGGACTAGCGGGCCCTACGAGCAGTACTTC. Translating it yields CASSRTSGPYEQYF.

The CDR3 spells CASSPRDRGVQYF. The CDR3, as DNA: TGTGCCAGCAGCCCCCGGGACAGGGGAGTGCAGTACTTC. V usage is TRBV7-2 and J usage is TRBJ2-7; 10 bases agree with TRBD1. Germline V gives CDR1 SGHTA, CDR2 FQGNSA. V shed 5 bases and J 9 bases; nucleotides not matched to a gene: 7. The CDR3 contains 13 residues.

The rearrangement uses TRBV7-9 and TRBJ2-2; D unresolved. The CDR3 has 13 amino acids. Trimming took off 5 bases at V and 7 bases at J, with 11 bases between the two ends. Germline values: CDR1 SEHNR, CDR2 FQNEAQ (reference sequence). For the CDR3, the DNA is TGTGCCAGCAGCATGACTCCCGGCGGGGAGCTGTTTTTT. Translating gives CASSMTPGGELFF.

The rearrangement joins TRBV28 to TRBJ1-2; 7 positions match TRBD1. This CDR3 is 11 amino acids long. In germline, CDR1 is MDHEN, CDR2 SYDVKM. Germline trimming cut 11 bases from V and 4 bases from J; bases unmatched to any gene: 4. The CDR3 sequence is CAGGGLYGYTF. CDR3 in DNA: TGTGCCGGAGGGGGCCTCTATGGCTACACCTTC.

This clone was seen only once. The chain joins TRBV5-1 to TRBJ1-2; D gene uncertain. The germline V gene has CDR1 SGHRS and CDR2 YFSETQ. The CDR3 extends over 17 amino acids. The V gene lost 2 bases and the J gene lost 0 bases, with 17 bases spanning the gap. The CDR3 is CASSFRSSSAANYGYTF. The CDR3 coding sequence is TGCGCCAGCAGCTTTCGTTCTTCTAGCGCAGCTAACTATGGCTACACCTTC.

This clone appeared a few times. The chain joins TRBV4-1 to TRBJ2-7; a possible D gene is TRBD2 (5 bases). Germline CDR1 and CDR2: MGHRA and YSYEKL. This CDR3 is 14 amino acids long. V gave up 0 bases and J gave up 2 bases, with 8 bases separating them. The CDR3 nucleotides read TGCGCCAGCAGCCAAGAAGGACTTCCCTACGAGCAGTACTTC. Its protein is CASSQEGLPYEQYF.

CDR3 DNA: TGTGCCAGCAGTTTTCGGACAGGGGGCGCTACCCATCCATACGAGCAGTACTTC. As protein: CASSFRTGGATHPYEQYF. The chain recombines TRBV27 with TRBJ2-7; 11 bases agree with TRBD1. This CDR3 has 18 amino acids. V trimming: 3 bases; J trimming: 4 bases; junction bases outside the gene matches: 14. Germline V CDR1 and CDR2: MNHEY, SMNVEV (reference sequence).

V is TRBV29-1 and J is TRBJ1-2; tentatively, D is TRBD1 (6 bases). V was cut by 6 bases and J by 8 bases, with 19 bases left in between. There are 13 residues in the CDR3. CDR1 and CDR2 (germline): SQVTM, ANQGSEA. The CDR3 spells CSVWGRSSGGYTF. The CDR3 DNA follows: TGCAGCGTCTGGGGGCGCAGTTCCGGCGGCTACACCTTC.

This chain uses TRBV7-9 with TRBJ2-3; perhaps TRBD2 as D (6 bases). This CDR3 region has 17 residues. CDR1 is SEHNR, CDR2 FQNEAQ, per germline (reference sequence). Trimming shortened V by 5 bases and J by 4 bases, and 22 bases separated the two germline ends. The CDR3 protein is CASSARRLGGLADTQYF. The CDR3 coding sequence is TGTGCCAGCAGCGCTCGGAGACTAGGCGGGCTTGCAGATACGCAGTATTTT.

The chain joins TRBV5-4 to TRBJ1-1; 7 nucleotides agree with TRBD1. V lost 4 bases and J lost 3; bases outside the gene matches: 12. Looked up from germline, CDR1 is SGHNT and CDR2 is YYREEE (reference sequence). The CDR3 contains 16 residues. CDR3: CASSTRGMTGHTEAFF. CDR3 DNA: TGTGCCAGCAGCACCCGGGGGATGACAGGGCACACTGAAGCTTTCTTT.

This clone was detected only a few times. The V and J genes are TRBV30 and TRBJ2-3; 14 bases align to TRBD2. This CDR3 is built from 16 residues. Trimming cost V 1 base and J 2 bases; bases outside gene matches: 2. Per germline, CDR1 GTSNPN and CDR2 SVGIG (reference sequence). CDR3 in DNA: TGTGCCTGGAGTGCGGGACTAGCGGGAGCCACAGATACGCAGTATTTT. Translating it yields CAWSAGLAGATDTQYF.

This chain uses TRBV19 with TRBJ1-4; D is possibly TRBD1 (5 bases). This CDR3 contains 14 residues. With 6 bases removed from V and 7 bases from J, the gap between germline ends came to 15 bases. Germline CDR1 is LNHDA and CDR2 is SQIVND (reference sequence). CDR3 residues: CASRGRVSGEKLFF. The CDR3 nucleotides are TGTGCCAGTAGAGGCAGGGTGTCCGGTGAAAAACTGTTTTTT.

This sequence joins TRBV18 and TRBJ2-3; 8 bases fit TRBD2. Germline-derived CDR1 and CDR2 are KGHSH and LQKENI. J gave up 3 bases and V 3 bases, and 5 bases lay outside the gene matches. This CDR3 has 15 residues. CDR3 sequence: CASSPSSGKTDTQYF. DNA of the CDR3: TGTGCCAGCTCACCTAGTAGCGGGAAAACAGATACGCAGTATTTT.

The rearrangement joins TRBV2 to TRBJ1-4; no definite D call. Germline lookup yields CDR1 SNHLY and CDR2 FYNNEI. V gave up 7 bases and J gave up 4 bases, with 16 bases separating them. The CDR3 loop spans 15 amino acids. The CDR3 DNA sequence: TGTGCCAGCATCCGCCTAGGCGGAGTTAATGAAAAACTGTTTTTT. It translates to CASIRLGGVNEKLFF. Supplemented by reference TRBV2 and TRBJ1-4, the full variable domain reads EPEVTQTPSHQVTQMGQEVILRCVPISNHLYFYWYRQILGQKVEFLVSFYNNEISEKSEIFDDQFSVERPDGSNFTLKIRSTKLEDSAMYFCASIRLGGVNEKLFFGSGTQLSVL.

This chain joins TRBV7-3 and TRBJ2-3, with 13 bases lining up with TRBD2. CDR3 length: 16 amino acids. The trim removed 5 bases at V and 3 bases at J, leaving 5 bases unmatched. Germline V gene lookup returns CDR1 SGHTA and CDR2 FQGTGA. This CDR3 is CASSPGLAGATDTQYF. The CDR3 nucleotides read TGTGCCAGCAGCCCCGGACTAGCGGGAGCGACAGATACGCAGTATTTT.

On this clone: One junction end does not reproduce the germline sequence, and a read error may be involved. V gene TRBV5-1 combines with J gene TRBJ2-5; D may be TRBD1 (6 bases). The CDR3 covers 17 residues. The germline V gene encodes CDR1 SGHRS and CDR2 YFSETQ. The CDR3 DNA is TGCGCCAGCAGGTTGGGGACGATACAGGGAGCCCAAGAGACCCAGTACTTC. Translating gives CASRLGTIQGAQETQYF.

The rearrangement uses TRBV27 and TRBJ1-5; maybe TRBD1 (6 bases). The V gene's germline CDR1 is MNHEY and CDR2 SMNVEV (reference sequence). The CDR3 extends over 16 amino acids. Trimming shortened V by 5 bases and J by 4 bases, and 18 bases separated the two germline ends. The CDR3 sequence: CASSPGTIQQNQPQHF. The CDR3 coding sequence is TGTGCCAGCAGTCCGGGGACAATCCAACAGAATCAGCCCCAGCATTTT.

The chain links TRBV6-4 to TRBJ1-6; 8 bases match TRBD1. The germline V gene has CDR1 MRHNA and CDR2 SNTAGT. J gave up 7 bases and V 4 bases, and 6 bases lay outside the gene matches. The CDR3 length is 15 residues. The DNA of the CDR3 is TGTGCCAGCAGTGCTCAGCAGGGGGCGAATTCACCCCTCCACTTT. Translating it yields CASSAQQGANSPLHF.

This rearrangement joins TRBV11-2 to TRBJ2-7; 10 bases map to TRBD1. Germline loops: CDR1 SGHAT, CDR2 FQNNGV. V was pared by 5 bases and J by 3 bases, with 7 bases of the junction left unmatched. The CDR3 extends over 15 amino acids. The CDR3 protein is CASSPRRTGGYEQYF. The CDR3 coding sequence is TGTGCCAGCAGCCCCCGTAGGACAGGGGGCTACGAGCAGTACTTC.

This chain links TRBV28 with TRBJ1-1; a weak D match, TRBD1 (6 bases). This CDR3 is 16 amino acids long. V was trimmed by 6 bases and J by 4 bases, leaving 21 bases between them. CDR1 and CDR2 from the germline V gene are MDHEN and SYDVKM. The CDR3 region has the DNA TGTGCCAGCAGACGACCCCCAGGGGTTTTAGGCACTGAAGCTTTCTTT. The encoded protein is CASRRPPGVLGTEAFF.

The J gene is TRBJ2-7, the V gene TRBV9, with D maybe TRBD1 (5 bases). This CDR3 has 15 amino acids. Germline V lookup: CDR1 SGDLS, CDR2 YYNGEE. Trimming removed 1 base from V and 3 bases from J, with 14 bases in between. The CDR3 DNA is TGTGCCAGCAGCGTAACGACAGCCCTCCACTACGAGCAGTACTTC. Translated: CASSVTTALHYEQYF.

V gene TRBV5-4 combines with J gene TRBJ1-6; 7 nucleotides match TRBD1. Germline-derived CDR1 and CDR2 are SGHNT and YYREEE (reference sequence). V shed 2 bases, J shed 9 bases, and the junction held 5 bases outside the gene matches. There are 14 residues in the CDR3. CDR3 loop: CASSLKGAISPLHF. CDR3 nucleotide sequence: TGTGCCAGCAGCTTAAAGGGGGCAATTTCACCCCTCCACTTT.

This CDR3 reads CASSSSGGAWQPQHF. The CDR3 DNA is TGTGCCAGCAGCTCTTCAGGGGGCGCTTGGCAGCCCCAGCATTTT. The V call is TRBV3-1 (or the pseudogene TRBV3-2), the J call TRBJ1-5, with TRBD1 identical over 8 bases. The germline gives CDR1 LGHDT, CDR2 YNNKEL (reference sequence). V lost 5 bases to trimming and J lost 7 bases; unmatched junction nucleotides: 10. The CDR3 extends over 15 amino acids.

The J gene is TRBJ2-1, the V gene TRBV9, with 7 bases matching TRBD2. Per the germline V gene, CDR1 is SGDLS and CDR2 is YYNGEE. Losses at the gene ends were 3 bases for V and 0 bases for J; bases not matched to a gene: 3. The CDR3 loop spans 15 amino acids. CDR3 amino acids: CASSGSGYSYNEQFF. CDR3 coding DNA: TGTGCCAGCAGCGGTAGCGGGTACTCCTACAATGAGCAGTTCTTC.

This chain connects TRBV11-2 to TRBJ1-6; 7 nucleotides line up with TRBD1. Trimming cost V 3 bases and J 7 bases; bases outside gene matches: 3. This CDR3 is built from 14 residues. Germline V gives CDR1 SGHAT, CDR2 FQNNGV. The CDR3 DNA reads TGTGCCAGCAGCTTCGGCAGGGGGAATTCACCCCTCCACTTT. Amino acid sequence: CASSFGRGNSPLHF.

The chain's CDR3 is CASGGGRAASYEQYF. CDR3 DNA sequence: TGTGCCAGTGGGGGAGGGAGGGCGGCGTCCTACGAGCAGTACTTC. The chain carries TRBV6-5 and TRBJ2-7, with TRBD2 identical over 7 bases. J gave up 1 base and V 9 bases, and 12 bases lay outside the gene matches. Germline values: CDR1 MNHEY, CDR2 SVGAGI. CDR3 length equals 15 residues.

The J gene is TRBJ1-3, the V gene TRBV10-3; TRBD1 matches 7 bases. The ends lost 9 bases at V and 1 base at J; junction bases unmatched: 3. The CDR3 consists of 13 residues. From germline, CDR1 is ENHRY and CDR2 SYGVKD. CDR3 nucleotide sequence: TGTGCCATACAGGGGTATTCTGGAAACACCATATATTTT. As protein: CAIQGYSGNTIYF.